The text below deals with one TCR beta chain. The data were taken from a study of blood T cell repertoires in COVID-19. Study information: The origin of the acute and convalescent COVID-19 samples was the United States, Italy and Spain. T cells, B-cell-depleted T cells, or PBMCs provided the cDNA or gDNA that served as material.

The ends lost 5 bases at V and 4 bases at J; junction bases unmatched: 10. There are 15 residues in the CDR3. Germline CDR1 and CDR2: MDHEN and SYDVKM. Original handling: Researchers report that nucleated cell counts were estimated from reference gene primer amplification. Assay: immunoSEQ multiplex PCR; the TCRdb copy retains only in-frame clones and omits some. For V, J and clone size, that table is used; D and trimming come from the DNA. The table includes about 120,000 clones, more than 85% detected once. The chain joins TRBV28 to TRBJ1-1; TRBD1 agrees at 7 bases. Sequencing was performed on peripheral blood. The receptor comes from a human donor with acute or convalescent COVID-19. The donor label of this sample is uncertain. The CDR3 DNA follows: TGTGCCAGCAGTCCCCCGACAGGGATGGTCACTGAAGCTTTCTTT. It codes for CASSPPTGMVTEAFF.